A single sample is the source of the 8 T cell receptor beta chains below, sequenced in a study of T cell changes during pregnancy in multiple sclerosis. TCRdb's copy holds only in-frame clones and misses some; the assay was immunoSEQ multiplex PCR. Counted here are tens of thousands of clones, around 88% occurring once; the ten biggest clones make up approximately 1.2%. The source material was CD4+ T cells from peripheral blood mononuclear cells, sampled in the first trimester of pregnancy. Receptors originate from a female donor in good health, enrolled as a control in a pregnancy study.

The chain couples TRBV29-1 to TRBJ1-4; no clear D gene. The CDR3 has 14 residues. CDR1 and CDR2 (germline): SQVTM, ANQGSEA. Trimming pared 3 bases from V and 3 bases from J, leaving 11 bases between. CDR3 residues: CSVEMPGSNEKLFF. The CDR3 DNA follows: TGCAGCGTTGAGATGCCGGGATCTAATGAAAAACTGTTTTTT. The entire variable domain, with the rest obtained from reference TRBV29-1 and TRBJ1-4, is as follows: SAVISQKPSRDICQRGTSLTIQCQVDSQVTMMFWYRQQPGQSLTLIATANQGSEATYESGFVIDKFPISRPNLTFSTLTVSNMSPEDSSIYLCSVEMPGSNEKLFFGSGTQLSVL.

This rearrangement joins TRBV9 to TRBJ1-2; 7 bases are shared with TRBD1. Germline-derived CDR1 and CDR2 are SGDLS and YYNGEE. V was pared by 3 bases and J by 6 bases, with 8 bases of the junction left unmatched. The CDR3 runs 14 residues. CDR3 region: CASSAYRGWDGYTF. CDR3 coding DNA: TGTGCCAGCAGCGCCTACAGGGGATGGGATGGCTACACCTTC.

In its sample, this clone was seen once. The CDR3 loop is CASSWTSGRFNEQFF. Written as DNA, the CDR3 is TGTGCCAGCAGCTGGACTAGCGGGAGGTTCAATGAGCAGTTCTTC. This chain links TRBV7-3 with TRBJ2-1, with TRBD2 matching 14 bases. The germline gives CDR1 SGHTA, CDR2 FQGTGA. CDR3 length equals 15 residues. J gave up 6 bases and V 4 bases, and 2 bases lay outside the gene matches.

The DNA for the CDR3 is TGTGCCAGCAGCCAACAGGCGACCAACACCGGGGAGCTGTTTTTT. Amino acid sequence: CASSQQATNTGELFF. The chain couples TRBV7-3 to TRBJ2-2, with D possibly TRBD1 on 5 matching bases. V lost 5 bases to trimming and J lost 2 bases, with 12 bases between them. The germline gives CDR1 SGHTA, CDR2 FQGTGA. The CDR3 runs to 15 residues. The variable domain in full, completed from reference TRBV7-3 and TRBJ2-2, reads GAGVSQTPSNKVTEKGKYVELRCDPISGHTALYWYRQSLGQGPEFLIYFQGTGAADDSGLPNDRFFAVRPEGSVSTLKIQRTERGDSAVYLCASSQQATNTGELFFGEGSRLTVL.

The gene calls are TRBV6-1 and TRBJ1-5; D unclear. Trimming took off 4 bases at V and 2 bases at J, with 15 bases between the two ends. The CDR3 runs 16 residues. Germline CDR1 and CDR2: MNHNS and SASEGT. The CDR3 DNA follows: TGTGCCAGCAGTGGCATCGACCGGGATGGCAATCAGCCCCAGCATTTT. Its translation: CASSGIDRDGNQPQHF.

This clone was found a few times. The J gene is TRBJ2-3, the V gene TRBV18, with D possibly TRBD2 on 6 matching bases. The length of the CDR3 is 15 residues. CDR1 and CDR2 from the germline V gene are KGHSH and LQKENI. The V end lost 0 bases, the J end lost 2 bases, and 9 bases lay between the germline ends. The CDR3 is CASSPPGLFTDTQYF. CDR3 coding DNA: TGTGCCAGCTCACCACCGGGACTCTTCACAGATACGCAGTATTTT.

This sequence joins TRBV15 and TRBJ2-3, with 12 bases identical to TRBD2. Germline V gene lookup returns CDR1 LNHNV and CDR2 YYDKDF (reference sequence). There are 15 residues in the CDR3. J gave up 7 bases and V 3 bases, and 5 bases lay outside the gene matches. The CDR3: CATSSGLAGPNTQYF. In DNA form, the CDR3 reads TGTGCCACCAGCAGCGGACTAGCGGGGCCCAATACGCAGTATTTT. The full variable domain, with the rest looked up from reference TRBV15 and TRBJ2-3, is DAMVIQNPRYQVTQFGKPVTLSCSQTLNHNVMYWYQQKSSQAPKLLFHYYDKDFNNEADTPDNFQSRRPNTSFCFLDIRSPGLGDTAMYLCATSSGLAGPNTQYFGPGTRLTVL.

The chain has TRBV11-1 and TRBJ2-3, with 8 positions matching TRBD1. The CDR3 has 16 amino acids. With V trimmed by 5 bases and J by 6 bases, 13 bases remained unmatched. Germline V CDR1 and CDR2: SGHAT, FQDESV (reference sequence). CDR3 DNA: TGTGCCAGCAGCCTCCTTCCGGACAGGGAGGTGGATACGCAGTATTTT. Protein: CASSLLPDREVDTQYF.